What follows are 7 T cell receptor beta chains derived from one specimen sequenced in a study of immune evolution from preneoplasia to lung adenocarcinoma (dated by TCRdb to about 2021). The method behind the library was the immunoSEQ multiplex PCR assay. TCRdb retrieved this table from immuneACCESS and kept in-frame rearrangements only. Not all clones are present; in checked studies, unresolved V genes account for under half, and no reason is known for the remainder. The sample table records 3,500 to 4,500 clones; about four fifths of these occur just once. The ten top clones hold around 26% of the sample. What was sequenced was FFPE invasive lung adenocarcinoma tissue. Reading the label with the study, this specimen's cell subset or site is: frankly invasive lung adenocarcinoma (ADC). The origin of the receptors is a person aged 35 to 59 with lung adenocarcinoma. Some clones in this sample may be carry-over from other donors' samples.

This chain uses TRBV9 with TRBJ1-1; unclear D gene. The germline V gene encodes CDR1 SGDLS and CDR2 YYNGEE. This CDR3 region has 14 residues. V lost 0 bases to trimming and J lost 0 bases, with 6 bases between them. CDR3 in amino acids: CASSVVDMNTEAFF. CDR3 DNA: TGTGCCAGCAGCGTAGTGGATATGAACACTGAAGCTTTCTTT.

The chain joins TRBV6-4 to TRBJ2-2; the D gene is possibly TRBD2 (5 bases). The CDR3 totals 15 residues. Trimming took 7 bases from V and 6 from J, leaving 18 bases between them. The germline gives CDR1 MRHNA, CDR2 SNTAGT. CDR3 loop: CASTNKEGEAGELFF. The CDR3, as DNA: TGTGCCAGCACCAATAAAGAGGGCGAGGCCGGGGAGCTGTTTTTT.

The DNA for the CDR3 is TGTGCCAGCAGCGCCCAGGGACAGGGGCTCTACGAGCAGTACTTC. Amino acids: CASSAQGQGLYEQYF. This sequence joins TRBV9 and TRBJ2-7; 10 bases agree with TRBD1. The ends lost 3 bases at V and 3 bases at J; junction bases unmatched: 6. The CDR3 spans 15 residues. Germline V gene lookup returns CDR1 SGDLS and CDR2 YYNGEE. Looking up the rest from reference TRBV9 and TRBJ2-7 gives the full variable domain: DSGVTQTPKHLITATGQRVTLRCSPRSGDLSVYWYQQSLDQGLQFLIQYYNGEERAKGNILERFSAQQFPDLHSELNLSSLELGDSALYFCASSAQGQGLYEQYFGPGTRLTVT.

The chain is built from TRBV30 and TRBJ2-2; tentatively, D is TRBD1 (5 bases). V shed 7 bases and J shed 1 base, with 16 bases lying between them. This CDR3 spans 15 amino acids. Germline V CDR1 and CDR2: GTSNPN, SVGIG (reference sequence). The CDR3 is CASKNRLRNTGELFF. The CDR3 region has the DNA TGTGCCTCGAAAAACAGGTTGAGGAACACCGGGGAGCTGTTTTTT.

The J gene is TRBJ1-3, the V gene TRBV5-6; D unresolved. The V gene lost 0 bases and the J gene lost 0 bases, with 4 bases spanning the gap. The CDR3 contains 14 residues. Germline CDR1 is SGHDT and CDR2 is YYEEEE. CDR3 amino acids: CASSLVGSGNTIYF. As DNA, the CDR3 is TGTGCCAGCAGCTTGGTTGGCTCTGGAAACACCATATATTTT.

The chain recombines TRBV27 with TRBJ1-1; no reliable D call. Germline assignment: CDR1 MNHEY and CDR2 SMNVEV (reference sequence). The CDR3 has 13 amino acids. V was pared by 6 bases and J by 8 bases, with 16 bases between. CDR3 sequence (DNA): TGTGCCAGCAGCTTAGCCCTATACGGGGAAGCTTTCTTT. It codes for CASSLALYGEAFF.

This chain connects TRBV5-6 to TRBJ2-7; 7 nucleotides line up with TRBD1. The V segment lost 2 bases and the J segment 4 bases; nucleotides outside the gene matches: 3. The CDR3 runs to 13 residues. The germline V gene has CDR1 SGHDT and CDR2 YYEEEE. CDR3 loop: CASSLPQGYEQYF. The DNA of the CDR3 is TGTGCCAGCAGCTTACCACAGGGGTACGAGCAGTACTTC.